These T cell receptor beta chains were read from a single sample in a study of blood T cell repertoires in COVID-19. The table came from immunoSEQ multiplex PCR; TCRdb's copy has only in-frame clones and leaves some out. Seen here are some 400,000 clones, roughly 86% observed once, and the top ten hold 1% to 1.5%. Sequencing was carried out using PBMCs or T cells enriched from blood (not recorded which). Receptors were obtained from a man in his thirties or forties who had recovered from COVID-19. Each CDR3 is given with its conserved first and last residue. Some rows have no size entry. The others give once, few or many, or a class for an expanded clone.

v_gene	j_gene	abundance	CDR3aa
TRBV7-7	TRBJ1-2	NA	CASSLVRLTNYGYTF
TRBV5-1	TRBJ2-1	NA	CASSLLTSGSKDEQFF
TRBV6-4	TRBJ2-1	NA	CASSPGGSYNEQFF
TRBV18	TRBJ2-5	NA	CASSPPGYQETQYF
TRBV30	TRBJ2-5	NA	CARGGVGETQYF
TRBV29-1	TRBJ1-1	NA	CSVELRAEAFF
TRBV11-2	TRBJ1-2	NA	CASSLWAREGYTF
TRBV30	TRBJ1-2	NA	CAAFRAQTGYGYTF
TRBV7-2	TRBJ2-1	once	CASSLAARSSYNEQFF
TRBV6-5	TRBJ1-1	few	CASSSHRASTEAFF
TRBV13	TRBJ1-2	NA	CASSREGRGYTF
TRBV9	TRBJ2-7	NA	CASSATPGGFGVGSYEQYF
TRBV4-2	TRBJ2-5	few	CASSQDHGKLAETQYF
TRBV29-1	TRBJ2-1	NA	CSVEVRRFGYNEQFF
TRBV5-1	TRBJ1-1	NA	CASSLAGEGTAEAFF
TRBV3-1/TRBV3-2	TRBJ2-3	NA	CASSLHPPGLAGSTDTQYF
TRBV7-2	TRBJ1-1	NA	CASSFNRANTEAFF
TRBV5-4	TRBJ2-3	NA	CASSLRTLGTDTQYF
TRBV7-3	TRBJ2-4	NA	CASSPGLAGPKNIQYF
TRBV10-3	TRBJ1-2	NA	CAISGTGNGYTF
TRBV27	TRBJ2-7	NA	CASSAGKHGEQYF
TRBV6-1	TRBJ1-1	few	CASSAPQQGMNTEAFF
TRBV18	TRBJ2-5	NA	CASSTSGGVLYETQYF
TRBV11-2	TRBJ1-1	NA	CASSRTDPEAFF
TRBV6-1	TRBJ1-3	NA	CASSEASGQWGNTIYF
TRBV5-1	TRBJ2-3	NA	CASMASGLAGADTQYF
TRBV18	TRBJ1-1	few	CASSSGTVRSTEAFF
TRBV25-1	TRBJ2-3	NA	CASSVGLAKSTDTQYF
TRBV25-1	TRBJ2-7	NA	CASSEGSGRPYEQYF
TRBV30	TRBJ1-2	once	CAWGQGGNYGYTF
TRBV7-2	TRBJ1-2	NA	CASSLPGSILGYTF
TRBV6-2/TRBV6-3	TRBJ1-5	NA	CASSYLSRRGNQPQHF
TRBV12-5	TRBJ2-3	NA	CASGTMADTQYF
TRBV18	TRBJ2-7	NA	CASSPDTYEQYF
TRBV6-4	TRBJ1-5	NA	CASSQSTGTLRQPQHF
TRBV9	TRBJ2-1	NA	CASSEGDRGNEQFF
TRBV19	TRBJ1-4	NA	CASSRQVDLREKLFF
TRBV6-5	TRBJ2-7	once	CASSSSPPGDYEQYF
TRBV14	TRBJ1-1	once	CASTRGVNTEAFF
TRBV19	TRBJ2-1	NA	CASNPAGGFNEQFF
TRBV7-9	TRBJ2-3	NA	CASGTDRGTDTQYF
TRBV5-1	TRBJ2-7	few	CASSVQVAGASYEQYF
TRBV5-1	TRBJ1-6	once	CASSRDYTGSPLHF
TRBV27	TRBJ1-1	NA	CASRSPGGKAFF
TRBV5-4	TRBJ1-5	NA	CASSLGGNSNQPQHF
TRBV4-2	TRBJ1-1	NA	CASSQVGTGAQNTEAFF
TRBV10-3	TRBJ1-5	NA	CATRTDSNQPQHF
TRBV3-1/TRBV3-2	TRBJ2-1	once	CASSQKRVSYNEQFF
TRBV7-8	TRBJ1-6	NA	CASSPRTGTNSPLHF
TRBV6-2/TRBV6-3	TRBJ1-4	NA	CASSWKSGGASEKLFF
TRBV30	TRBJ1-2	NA	CAWSADFVGGYGYTF
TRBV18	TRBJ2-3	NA	CANLDRDRLMGGRYAVF
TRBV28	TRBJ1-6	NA	CATNPGQGLPLHF
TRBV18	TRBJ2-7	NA	CASSPMATTYEQYF